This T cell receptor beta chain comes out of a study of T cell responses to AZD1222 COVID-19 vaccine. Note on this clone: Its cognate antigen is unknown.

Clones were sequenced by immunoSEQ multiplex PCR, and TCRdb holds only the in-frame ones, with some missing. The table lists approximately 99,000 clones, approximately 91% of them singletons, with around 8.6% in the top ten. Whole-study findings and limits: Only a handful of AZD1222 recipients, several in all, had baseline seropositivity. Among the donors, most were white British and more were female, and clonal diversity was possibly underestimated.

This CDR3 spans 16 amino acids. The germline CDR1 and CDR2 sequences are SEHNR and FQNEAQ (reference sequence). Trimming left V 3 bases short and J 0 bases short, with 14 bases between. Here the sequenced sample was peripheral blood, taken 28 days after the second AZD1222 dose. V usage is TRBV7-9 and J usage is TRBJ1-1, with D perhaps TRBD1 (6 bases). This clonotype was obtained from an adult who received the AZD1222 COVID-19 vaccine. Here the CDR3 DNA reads TGTGCCAGCAGCTTTACAACAAGGGGGGTGAACACTGAAGCTTTCTTT. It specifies CASSFTTRGVNTEAFF.